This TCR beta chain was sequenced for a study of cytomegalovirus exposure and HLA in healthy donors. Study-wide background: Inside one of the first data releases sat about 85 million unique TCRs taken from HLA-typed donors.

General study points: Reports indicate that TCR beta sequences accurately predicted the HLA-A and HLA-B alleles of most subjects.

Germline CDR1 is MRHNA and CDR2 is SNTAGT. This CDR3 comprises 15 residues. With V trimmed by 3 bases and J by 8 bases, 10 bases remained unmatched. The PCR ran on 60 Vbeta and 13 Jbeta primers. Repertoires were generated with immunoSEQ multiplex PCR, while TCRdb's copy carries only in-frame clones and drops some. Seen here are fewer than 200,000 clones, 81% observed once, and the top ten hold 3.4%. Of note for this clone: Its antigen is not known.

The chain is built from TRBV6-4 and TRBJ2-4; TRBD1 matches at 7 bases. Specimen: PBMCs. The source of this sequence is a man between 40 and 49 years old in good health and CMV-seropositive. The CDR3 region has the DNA TGTGCCAGCAGTGAAGCAGGGGGTGGACGGGACATTCAGTACTTC. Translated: CASSEAGGGRDIQYF.